Below are 5 T cell receptor beta chains sequenced from a single sample in a study of vaccination and CD4 T cells after COVID-19. Antigens for these TCRs are unknown. Regarding time point: late sampling 161 to 241 days after vaccination in a few convalescent patients. Treatment given: 10-day PBMC culture with coronavirus spike peptide pools or control peptides (ViraFEST assay). The Oncomine TCR Beta short-read assay was what sequenced the DNA obtained from cultured CD4+ T cells. One entry per CDR3 protein, called by TCRdb with MiXCR from the PCR reads. This table has some 17,000 distinct CDR3 sequences, under 65% appearing once. This specimen consisted of CD4+ T cells from blood, cultured in vitro, obtained about 7 months after SARS-CoV-2 vaccination. These receptors originate from a human donor who had recovered from COVID-19.

This clonotype was observed a few times. The chain has TRBV2 and TRBJ1-6; unclear D gene. Per germline, CDR1 SNHLY and CDR2 FYNNEI. V was trimmed by 4 bases and J by 7 bases, leaving 11 bases between them. The CDR3 consists of 14 residues. This chain's CDR3 is CASSVVRANSPLHF. In nucleotides, the CDR3 is TGTGCCAGCAGTGTGGTCCGCGCAAATTCACCCCTCCACTTT.

V gene TRBV6-2 or TRBV6-3 combines with J gene TRBJ2-1, with D maybe TRBD1 (6 bases). Germline loops: CDR1 MNHEY, CDR2 SVGEGT. Trimming took 4 bases from V and 12 from J, leaving 19 bases between them. The CDR3 extends over 14 amino acids. CDR3 residues: CASSLRTDEWWQFF. The CDR3 DNA is TGTGCCAGCAGTTTGAGGACAGACGAATGGTGGCAGTTCTTC.

The CDR3 DNA reads as TGTGCCACCAGTGATCCCGGGACAGGGGGCGAGAATGGCTACACCTTC. This codes for CATSDPGTGGENGYTF. The genes are TRBV24-1 and TRBJ1-2; 12 bases map to TRBD1. V lost 3 bases to trimming and J lost 6 bases; unmatched junction nucleotides: 7. There are 16 residues in the CDR3. The V gene's germline CDR1 is KGHDR and CDR2 SFDVKD.

The chain recombines TRBV4-1 with TRBJ1-2, with TRBD1 matching over 9 bases. With 2 bases clipped from V and 3 bases from J, the junction kept 13 bases outside the gene matches. The CDR3 spans 18 residues. Germline values: CDR1 MGHRA, CDR2 YSYEKL. The CDR3 nucleotides read TGCGCCAGCAGCCAACCTGCCCGGAGGACAGGGGCGGACTATGGCTACACCTTC. This codes for CASSQPARRTGADYGYTF.

The V call is TRBV7-2, the J call TRBJ1-1; weak D call: TRBD1 (5 bases). The CDR3 has 13 residues. The V gene's germline CDR1 is SGHTA and CDR2 FQGNSA. V dropped 1 base and J dropped 7 bases, with 10 bases sitting between them. As DNA, the CDR3 is TGTGCCAGCAGCTTAGTTCGGGACGGTGAAGCTTTCTTT. Its translation: CASSLVRDGEAFF.